The T cell receptor beta chain described here comes from a study of cytomegalovirus exposure and HLA in healthy donors. Use of 60 Vbeta and 13 Jbeta primers characterized the PCR. This table comes from immunoSEQ multiplex PCR, and its TCRdb copy is limited to in-frame clones, with some not included. The profile covers 95,000 to 100,000 clones, with roughly 70% appearing a single time and about 10% taken by the ten largest. Points on this clone: A read error may account for a junction end that differs from germline.

Input material: PBMCs. The source is a man over 45 in good health and CMV-seronegative.

CDR3 protein: CSSSFNRGFPDEQFF. CDR3 coding DNA: TGTTCCAGCAGCTTTAACAGGGGATTCCCAGATGAGCAGTTCTTC. The V and J genes are TRBV7-9 and TRBJ2-1; the match to TRBD1 covers 7 bases. This CDR3 has 15 amino acids. Per germline, CDR1 SEHNR and CDR2 FQNEAQ (reference sequence).